The 23 T cell receptor beta chains below were found in one sample sequenced in a study of blood T cells in healthy people across ages. For the second PCR, which ran for roughly 6 to 12 cycles, a sample-barcoded 5' primer and a J-beta primer mix were used. TCRdb processed the 5' RACE reads anew with MiXCR; each CDR3 protein has one entry. Here the sample spans about 760,000 distinct CDR3 sequences, around a quarter being singletons. This sample was also put to use in a study of T cells of mothers and their children.

Sequencing input: blood. The receptors were gathered from a boy aged 5-17 years in good health.

There are a few counts of this clonotype. J is TRBJ2-3 and V is TRBV27; D ambiguous. From germline, CDR1 is MNHEY and CDR2 SMNVEV (reference sequence). Trimming stripped 2 bases from V and 2 bases from J, with 8 bases between. This CDR3 comprises 14 residues. The CDR3 DNA is TGTGCCAGCAGTTTAGCCCCACTCACAGATACGCAGTATTTT. Translating gives CASSLAPLTDTQYF.

The chain joins TRBV29-1 to TRBJ1-1, with TRBD1 matching 7 bases. Trimming cost V 4 bases and J 4 bases; bases outside gene matches: 12. Germline V gene data show CDR1 as SQVTM and CDR2 as ANQGSEA. CDR3 length: 15 amino acids. CDR3 sequence reads: CSVVGQGGLSTEAFF. The CDR3 DNA reads as TGCAGCGTTGTGGGGCAGGGGGGATTGAGCACTGAAGCTTTCTTT.

The rearrangement links TRBV12-3 or TRBV12-4 to TRBJ1-4; D might be TRBD1 (6 bases). This CDR3 spans 15 amino acids. Trimming pared 4 bases from V and 6 bases from J, leaving 15 bases between. The CDR3 region has the DNA TGTGCCAGCAGTTCGAGGGGGGCATGGGATGAAAAACTGTTTTTT. This sequence encodes CASSSRGAWDEKLFF.

The V gene is TRBV21-1, the J gene TRBJ1-5; TRBD1 is the table's D call and was not checked against the DNA. TRBV21-1 is recorded as a pseudogene. This CDR3 comprises 17 residues. CDR3 DNA: TGTGCCAGCAGCGCGGCGGGACCAGGGTTTAGCAATCAGCCCCAGCATTTT. Encoded protein: CASSAAGPGFSNQPQHF.

This chain uses TRBV5-6 with TRBJ2-5; possibly TRBD1 for D (6 bases). With 2 bases removed from V and 2 bases from J, the gap between germline ends came to 10 bases. Germline V gene data show CDR1 as SGHDT and CDR2 as YYEEEE. There are 14 residues in the CDR3. The CDR3 nucleotides are TGTGCCAGCAGCTTCGGACAGCAACAAGAGACCCAGTACTTC. Its translation: CASSFGQQQETQYF. The whole variable domain, filled in from reference TRBV5-6 and TRBJ2-5, reads DAGVTQSPTHLIKTRGQQVTLRCSPKSGHDTVSWYQQALGQGPQFIFQYYEEEERQRGNFPDRFSGHQFPNYSSELNVNALLLGDSALYLCASSFGQQQETQYFGPGTRLLVL.

This clonotype was counted between two and nine times. The rearrangement joins TRBV24-1 to TRBJ2-5; D is possibly TRBD1 (6 bases). The better agreement between TRBJ2-1 and the DNA end casts doubt on the J call. The CDR3 totals 14 residues. CDR1 and CDR2 from the germline V gene are KGHDR and SFDVKD. The CDR3 loop is CATSDLIAGDEQFF. The CDR3 DNA reads as TGTGCCACCAGTGATTTGATTGCAGGGGATGAGCAGTTCTTC.

V usage is TRBV5-5 and J usage is TRBJ2-2; 12 bases align to TRBD2. The germline gives CDR1 SGHKS, CDR2 YYEKEE (reference sequence). The CDR3 covers 16 residues. J lost 6 bases, V lost 2 bases, and 5 bases had no gene match. CDR3 coding DNA: TGTGCCAGCAGCTTCGGACTAGCGGGATTATCCGGGGAGCTGTTTTTT. Translated, it gives CASSFGLAGLSGELFF.

V and J are TRBV7-8 and TRBJ1-2; a weak D match, TRBD1 (5 bases). V dropped 5 bases and J dropped 3 bases, with 16 bases sitting between them. The CDR3 totals 15 residues. Germline V CDR1 and CDR2: SGHVS, FQNEAQ. The DNA for the CDR3 is TGTGCCAGCAGCCCGATAAGACAAGGGGACTATGGCTACACCTTC. Its protein is CASSPIRQGDYGYTF.

This clonotype was seen more than once but under ten times. In nucleotides, the CDR3 is TGTGCCAGCAGTTCCCTAGGGAGCGAAGAGACCCAGTACTTC. Encoded protein: CASSSLGSEETQYF. J is TRBJ2-5 and V is TRBV12-3 or TRBV12-4; TRBD2 is a possible D gene (5 bases). CDR3 size: 14 residues. V dropped 4 bases and J dropped 3 bases, with 12 bases sitting between them.

In its sample, this clonotype was seen many times. The chain combines TRBV4-3 with TRBJ2-3; D ambiguous. Germline CDR1 reads LGHNA; CDR2 reads YSLEER. The CDR3 has 16 residues. V lost 0 bases and J 2 bases, leaving 12 bases between the germline ends. CDR3 nucleotide sequence: TGCGCCAGCAGCCAAGATCTTTCGACTGACACAGATACGCAGTATTTT. It translates to CASSQDLSTDTDTQYF.

V is TRBV20-1 and J is TRBJ2-7, with 8 positions matching TRBD2. V was clipped by 5 bases and J by 0 bases; unmatched bases: 6. This CDR3 has 14 residues. Germline CDR1 and CDR2: DFQATT and SNEGSKA (reference sequence). CDR3 nucleotide sequence: TGCAGTGCTTCGAGGAGCGGGAGCTCCTACGAGCAGTACTTC. Encoded protein: CSASRSGSSYEQYF.

This chain links TRBV29-1 with TRBJ1-3, with D uncertain. CDR1 and CDR2 (germline): SQVTM, ANQGSEA. Trimming shortened V by 1 base and J by 8 bases, and 6 bases separated the two germline ends. The CDR3 has 11 amino acids. CDR3 amino acids: CSVEGVDTIYF. The CDR3 DNA reads as TGCAGCGTTGAAGGGGTGGACACCATATATTTT. Looking up the rest from reference TRBV29-1 and TRBJ1-3 gives the full variable domain: SAVISQKPSRDICQRGTSLTIQCQVDSQVTMMFWYRQQPGQSLTLIATANQGSEATYESGFVIDKFPISRPNLTFSTLTVSNMSPEDSSIYLCSVEGVDTIYFGEGSWLTVV.

This clonotype was observed many times. This chain uses TRBV5-1 with TRBJ2-1, with 8 bases fitting TRBD1. The J call could be wrong; TRBJ2-7 is a better fit for the DNA end. The CDR3 has 12 residues. Germline CDR1 reads SGHRS; CDR2 reads YFSETQ. This CDR3 is CASSSDRAEQYF. DNA of the CDR3: TGCGCCAGCAGCTCGGACAGGGCCGAGCAGTACTTC.

This chain joins TRBV9 and TRBJ2-5; no reliable D call. Germline V gene lookup returns CDR1 SGDLS and CDR2 YYNGEE. V was shortened by 3 bases and J by 8 bases, with 17 bases between the two germline ends. CDR3 length: 14 residues. This chain's CDR3 is CASSADGTDDTQYF. CDR3 nucleotides: TGTGCCAGCAGCGCTGACGGAACAGATGATACCCAGTACTTC.

V is TRBV12-3 or TRBV12-4 and J is TRBJ2-7; 8 positions match TRBD1. The CDR3 is 14 residues long. Trimming removed 8 bases from V and 5 bases from J; junction bases left unmatched: 11. CDR3 DNA: TGTGCCAGCCGTCCAGGGACAGGTCTCCACGAGCAGTACTTC. Its protein product is CASRPGTGLHEQYF.

The V gene is TRBV20-1, the J gene TRBJ2-4; D is undetermined. Germline-derived CDR1 and CDR2 are DFQATT and SNEGSKA (reference sequence). The CDR3 extends over 13 amino acids. Trimming removed 3 bases at V and 2 bases at J, with 8 bases between. CDR3 nucleotides: TGCAGTGCTAGGAACTCCCCCAAAAACATTCAGTACTTC. It is translated as CSARNSPKNIQYF.

This clonotype was counted only a few times. The J gene is TRBJ1-5, the V gene TRBV15; D is uncertain. From germline, CDR1 is LNHNV and CDR2 YYDKDF (reference sequence). The CDR3 contains 15 residues. V dropped 2 bases and J dropped 0 bases, with 8 bases sitting between them. DNA of the CDR3: TGTGCCACCAGCAGATCGGACGGTAGCAATCAGCCCCAGCATTTT. This gives the protein CATSRSDGSNQPQHF. Using reference TRBV15 and TRBJ1-5 for the parts outside the CDR3, the full variable domain is DAMVIQNPRYQVTQFGKPVTLSCSQTLNHNVMYWYQQKSSQAPKLLFHYYDKDFNNEADTPDNFQSRRPNTSFCFLDIRSPGLGDTAMYLCATSRSDGSNQPQHFGDGTRLSIL.

The chain combines TRBV28 with TRBJ2-5; D gene unclear. The J call may be faulty, since TRBJ2-7 better matches the DNA end. The CDR3 contains 14 residues. CDR1 is MDHEN, CDR2 SYDVKM, per germline. The CDR3 is CASSLPLDPYEQYF. The CDR3 DNA sequence: TGTGCCAGCAGTCTTCCCTTGGATCCCTACGAGCAGTACTTC.

The J gene is TRBJ2-3, the V gene TRBV10-3, with a tentative D call TRBD1 (5 bases). V lost 10 bases and J 5 bases, leaving 16 bases between the germline ends. CDR3 size: 13 residues. Germline-derived CDR1 and CDR2 are ENHRY and SYGVKD. The CDR3 reads CANLRNTGDTQYF. In DNA form, the CDR3 reads TGTGCCAACTTACGGAACACAGGAGATACGCAGTATTTT.

The genes are TRBV20-1 and TRBJ1-2; D ambiguous. V was cut by 3 bases and J by 4 bases, with 15 bases left in between. The V gene's germline CDR1 is DFQATT and CDR2 SNEGSKA (reference sequence). The CDR3 runs 14 residues. The CDR3 region has the DNA TGCAGTGCTAGCTTGCTTGGGTCAGGCTATGGCTACACCTTC. It translates to CSASLLGSGYGYTF.

J is TRBJ1-4 and V is TRBV7-6; D remains unclear. Between the trimmed V and J ends, which lost 4 bases and 7 bases, there was a span of 13 bases. In germline, CDR1 is SGHVS, CDR2 FNYEAQ. The CDR3 is 14 amino acids. The chain's CDR3 is CASSSAGRGEKLFF. In nucleotides, the CDR3 is TGTGCCAGCAGCTCCGCGGGCCGGGGTGAAAAACTGTTTTTT.

The chain has TRBV20-1 and TRBJ1-2; D uncertain. The CDR3 length is 11 residues. CDR1 and CDR2 (germline): DFQATT, SNEGSKA (reference sequence). Trimming cost V 1 base and J 7 bases, with 7 bases left between them. The CDR3 DNA follows: TGCAGTGCTAGAGGGTCGGTTGGCTACACCTTC. Its translation is CSARGSVGYTF.

This clonotype was detected a few times. The junction departs from germline at one end; a sequencing error may be responsible. This chain uses TRBV4-1 with TRBJ2-5, with TRBD2 identical over 15 bases. Germline CDR1 reads MGHRA; CDR2 reads YSYEKL. The length of the CDR3 is 15 residues. CDR3 region: CANSRSLGLAGGMYF. The CDR3, as DNA: TGCGCCAACAGCCGTTCACTGGGACTAGCGGGAGGTATGTACTTC.